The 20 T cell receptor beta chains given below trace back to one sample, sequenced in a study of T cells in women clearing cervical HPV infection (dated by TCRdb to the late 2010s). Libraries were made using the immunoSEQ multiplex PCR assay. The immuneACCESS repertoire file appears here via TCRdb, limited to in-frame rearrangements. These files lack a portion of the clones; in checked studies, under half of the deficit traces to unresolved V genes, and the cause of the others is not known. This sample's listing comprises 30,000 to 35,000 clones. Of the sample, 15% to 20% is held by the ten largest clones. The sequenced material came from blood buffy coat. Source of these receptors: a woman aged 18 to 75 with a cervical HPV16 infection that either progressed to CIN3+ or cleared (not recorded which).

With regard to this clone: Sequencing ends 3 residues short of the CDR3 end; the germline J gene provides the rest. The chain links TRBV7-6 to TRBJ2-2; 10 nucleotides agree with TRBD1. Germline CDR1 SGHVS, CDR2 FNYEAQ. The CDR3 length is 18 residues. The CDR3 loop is CASSLGTGAIAYNSPLFF. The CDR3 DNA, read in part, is TGTGCCAGCAGCTTGGGGACAGGGGCAATCGCCTATAATTCACCG.

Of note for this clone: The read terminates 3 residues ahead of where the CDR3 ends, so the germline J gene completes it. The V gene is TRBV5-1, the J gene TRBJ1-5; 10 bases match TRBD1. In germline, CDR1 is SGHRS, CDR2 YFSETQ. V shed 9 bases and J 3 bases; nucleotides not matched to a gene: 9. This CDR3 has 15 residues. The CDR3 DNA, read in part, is TGCGCCACACGACAGGGGGCCAGGGACAATCAGCCC. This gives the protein CATRQGARDNQP. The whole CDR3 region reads CATRQGARDNQPQHF.

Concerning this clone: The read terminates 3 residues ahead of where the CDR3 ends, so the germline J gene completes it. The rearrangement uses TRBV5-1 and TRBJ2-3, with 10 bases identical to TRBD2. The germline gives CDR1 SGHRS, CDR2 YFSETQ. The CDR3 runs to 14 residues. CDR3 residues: CASTSSGGSLTQYF. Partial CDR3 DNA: TGCGCCAGCACCAGTAGCGGGGGGTCGTTGACG. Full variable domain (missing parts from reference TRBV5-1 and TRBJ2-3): KAGVTQTPRYLIKTRGQQVTLSCSPISGHRSVSWYQQTPGQGLQFLFEYFSETQRNKGNFPGRFSGRQFSNSRSEMNVSTLELGDSALYLCASTSSGGSLTQYFGPGTRLTVL.

The covered CDR3 bases are TGTGCCAGTAGTATGAGGGGACAGAGGAGCTCCTACGAG. Encoded protein: CASSMRGQRSSYE. The full CDR3 sequence reads CASSMRGQRSSYEQYF. The V gene is TRBV19, the J gene TRBJ2-7, with 7 bases lining up with TRBD1. The sequence runs out 3 residues before the end of the CDR3; the remainder is reconstructed from the germline J gene. Germline CDR1 is LNHDA and CDR2 is SQIVND (reference sequence). The CDR3 is 16 amino acids. Trimming at V came to 3 bases and at J to 0 bases, leaving 8 bases not matched to a gene.

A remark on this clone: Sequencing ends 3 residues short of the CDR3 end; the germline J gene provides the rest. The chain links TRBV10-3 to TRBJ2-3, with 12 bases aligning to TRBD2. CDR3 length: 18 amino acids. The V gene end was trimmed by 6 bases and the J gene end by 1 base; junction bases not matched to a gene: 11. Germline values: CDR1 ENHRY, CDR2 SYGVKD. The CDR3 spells CAIREPRLAGAGTDTQYF. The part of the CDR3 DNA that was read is TGTGCCATCAGGGAGCCGAGACTAGCGGGGGCTGGCACAGATACG.

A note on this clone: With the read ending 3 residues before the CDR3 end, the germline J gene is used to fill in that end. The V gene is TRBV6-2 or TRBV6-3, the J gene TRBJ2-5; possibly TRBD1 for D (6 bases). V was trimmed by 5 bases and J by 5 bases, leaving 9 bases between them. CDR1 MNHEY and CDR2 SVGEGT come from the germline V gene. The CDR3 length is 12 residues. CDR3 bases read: TGTGCCAGCAGTGACAGGCCGGAGACC. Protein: CASSDRPET. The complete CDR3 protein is CASSDRPETQYF.

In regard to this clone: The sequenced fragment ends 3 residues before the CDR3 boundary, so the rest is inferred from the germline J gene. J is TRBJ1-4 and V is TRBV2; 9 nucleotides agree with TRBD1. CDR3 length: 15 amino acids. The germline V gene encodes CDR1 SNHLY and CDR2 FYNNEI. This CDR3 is CASRDRGLSNSPLFF. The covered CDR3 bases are TGTGCCAGCAGGGACAGGGGATTGTCGAATTCACCA.

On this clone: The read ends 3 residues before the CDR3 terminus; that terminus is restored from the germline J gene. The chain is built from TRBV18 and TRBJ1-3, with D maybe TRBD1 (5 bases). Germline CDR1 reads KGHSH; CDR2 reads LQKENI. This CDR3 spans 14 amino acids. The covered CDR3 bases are TGTGCCAGCTCACGAGGGACTGCGAAGGACGCT. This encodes CASSRGTAKDA. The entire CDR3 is CASSRGTAKDAIYF.

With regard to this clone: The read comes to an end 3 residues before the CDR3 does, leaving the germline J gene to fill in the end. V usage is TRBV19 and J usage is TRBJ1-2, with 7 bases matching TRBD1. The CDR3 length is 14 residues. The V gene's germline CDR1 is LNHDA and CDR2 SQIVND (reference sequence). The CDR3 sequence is CASSIGDRSYDYTF. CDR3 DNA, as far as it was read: TGTGCCAGTAGTATCGGGGACAGAAGCTACGAC.

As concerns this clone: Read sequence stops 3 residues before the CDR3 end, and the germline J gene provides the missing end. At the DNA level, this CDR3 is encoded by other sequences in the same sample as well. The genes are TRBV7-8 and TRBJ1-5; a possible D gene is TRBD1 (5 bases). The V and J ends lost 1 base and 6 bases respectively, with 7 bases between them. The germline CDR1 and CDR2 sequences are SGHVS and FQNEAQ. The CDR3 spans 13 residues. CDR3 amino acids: CASSLGGSQPQHF. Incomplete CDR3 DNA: TGTGCCAGCAGCTTAGGGGGCAGTCAGCCC. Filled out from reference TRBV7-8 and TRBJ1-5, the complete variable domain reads GAGVSQSPRYKVAKRGQDVALRCDPISGHVSLFWYQQALGQGPEFLTYFQNEAQLDKSGLPSDRFFAERPEGSVSTLKIQRTQQEDSAVYLCASSLGGSQPQHFGDGTRLSIL.

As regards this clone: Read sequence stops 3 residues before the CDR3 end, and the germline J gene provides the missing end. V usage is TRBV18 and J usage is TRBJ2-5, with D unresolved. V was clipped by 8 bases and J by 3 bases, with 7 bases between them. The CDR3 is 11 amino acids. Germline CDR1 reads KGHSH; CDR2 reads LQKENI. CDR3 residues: CASRTKETQYF. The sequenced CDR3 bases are TGTGCCAGCAGAACAAAAGAGACC.

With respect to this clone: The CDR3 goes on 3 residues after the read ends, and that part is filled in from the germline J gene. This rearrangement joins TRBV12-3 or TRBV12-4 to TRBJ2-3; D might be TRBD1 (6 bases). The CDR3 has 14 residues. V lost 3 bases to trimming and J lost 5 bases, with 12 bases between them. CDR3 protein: CASSFQGWGDTQYF. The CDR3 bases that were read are TGTGCCAGCAGTTTTCAGGGGTGGGGAGATACG.

This CDR3 is CASSFVAGTDTQYF. The CDR3 bases that were read are TGTGCCAGCAGTTTTGTGGCGGGAACAGATACG. The rearrangement uses TRBV28 and TRBJ2-3; perhaps TRBD2 as D (6 bases). With the read ending 3 residues before the CDR3 end, the germline J gene is used to fill in that end. The CDR3 covers 14 residues. Looked up from germline, CDR1 is MDHEN and CDR2 is SYDVKM. V lost 3 bases to trimming and J lost 3 bases, with 10 bases between them.

CDR3 loop: CASSGLAGWETQYF. The DNA read from the CDR3 is TGTGCCAGCTCCGGACTAGCGGGGTGGGAGACG. The V gene is TRBV14, the J gene TRBJ2-3; TRBD2 aligns across 12 bases. The read gets to within 3 residues of the CDR3 end, and the germline J gene fills in the rest. The CDR3 totals 14 residues. From germline, CDR1 is SGHDN and CDR2 FVKESK.

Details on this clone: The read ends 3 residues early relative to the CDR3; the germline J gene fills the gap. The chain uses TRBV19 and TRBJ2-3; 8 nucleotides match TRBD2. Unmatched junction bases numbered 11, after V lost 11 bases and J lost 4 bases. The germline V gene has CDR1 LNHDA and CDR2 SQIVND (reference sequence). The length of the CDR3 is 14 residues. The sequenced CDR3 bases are TGTGCCTGCAAACTAGGCGGGGGGTCAGATACG. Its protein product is CACKLGGGSDT. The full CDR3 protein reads CACKLGGGSDTQYF. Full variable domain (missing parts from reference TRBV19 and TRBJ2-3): DGGITQSPKYLFRKEGQNVTLSCEQNLNHDAMYWYRQDPGQGLRLIYYSQIVNDFQKGDIAEGYSVSREKKESFPLTVTSAQKNPTAFYLCACKLGGGSDTQYFGPGTRLTVL.

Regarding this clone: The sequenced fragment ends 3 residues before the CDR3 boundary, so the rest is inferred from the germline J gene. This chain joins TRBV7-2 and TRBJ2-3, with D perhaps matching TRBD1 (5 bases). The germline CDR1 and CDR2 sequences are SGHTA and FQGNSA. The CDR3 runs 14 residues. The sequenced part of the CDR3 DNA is TGTGCCAGCCGTAAGGGGTATAGCAATCAGCCG. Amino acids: CASRKGYSNQP. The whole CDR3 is CASRKGYSNQPQYF.

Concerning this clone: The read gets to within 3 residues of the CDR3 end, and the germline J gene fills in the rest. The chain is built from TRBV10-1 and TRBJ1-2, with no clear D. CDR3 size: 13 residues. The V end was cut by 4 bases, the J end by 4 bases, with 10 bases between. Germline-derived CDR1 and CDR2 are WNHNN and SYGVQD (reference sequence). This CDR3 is CASSVAEPYGYTF. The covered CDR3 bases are TGCGCCAGCAGTGTGGCAGAACCCTATGGC.

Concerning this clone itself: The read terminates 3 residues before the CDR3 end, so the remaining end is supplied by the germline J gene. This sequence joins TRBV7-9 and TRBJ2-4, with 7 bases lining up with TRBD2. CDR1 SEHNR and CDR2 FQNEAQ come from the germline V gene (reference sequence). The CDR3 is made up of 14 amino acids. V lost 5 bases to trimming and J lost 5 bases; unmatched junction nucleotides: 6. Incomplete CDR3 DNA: TGTGCCAGCAGCATAAAGGCGGGGGAAAACATT. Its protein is CASSIKAGENI. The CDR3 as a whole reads CASSIKAGENIQYF.

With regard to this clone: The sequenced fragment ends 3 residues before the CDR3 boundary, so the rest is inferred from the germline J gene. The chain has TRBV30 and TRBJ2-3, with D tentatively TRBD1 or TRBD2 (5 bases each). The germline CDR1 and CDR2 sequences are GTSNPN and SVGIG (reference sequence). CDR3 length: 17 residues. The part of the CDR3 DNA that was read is TGTGCCTGGAGTGACTTGGACCTGGAGGACATTCAAGAGACG. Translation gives CAWSDLDLEDIQET. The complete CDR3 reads CAWSDLDLEDIQETQYF.

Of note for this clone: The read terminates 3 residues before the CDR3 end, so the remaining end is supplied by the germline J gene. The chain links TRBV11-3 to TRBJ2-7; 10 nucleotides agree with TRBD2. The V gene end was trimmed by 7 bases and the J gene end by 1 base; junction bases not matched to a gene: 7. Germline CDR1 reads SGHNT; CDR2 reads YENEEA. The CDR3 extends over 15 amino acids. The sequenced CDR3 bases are TGTGCCAGCACTTTAACTAGCGGGGTTTCCTACGAG. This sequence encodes CASTLTSGVSYE. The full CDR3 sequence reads CASTLTSGVSYEQYF. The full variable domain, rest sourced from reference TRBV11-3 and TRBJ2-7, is EAGVVQSPRYKIIEKKQPVAFWCNPISGHNTLYWYLQNLGQGPELLIRYENEEAVDDSQLPKDRFSAERLKGVDSTLKIQPAELGDSAVYLCASTLTSGVSYEQYFGPGTRLTVT.